This passage covers 8 T cell receptor beta chains from one sample sequenced in a study of graft-versus-host responses after intestinal transplantation. These receptors' targets are unknown. Method: immunoSEQ multiplex PCR; TCRdb's copy keeps in-frame clones and lacks some. This table has some 140,000 clones, roughly 91% appearing once. The sequencing used unstimulated CD4+ T cells sorted from spleen or lymph node cells, collected before intestinal transplant. The receptor source for this set is a human donor who received an intestinal transplant.

The chain has TRBV19 and TRBJ1-5; the D gene is possibly TRBD1 (5 bases). V lost 1 base to trimming and J lost 4 bases, with 11 bases between them. Germline V gene lookup returns CDR1 LNHDA and CDR2 SQIVND (reference sequence). The CDR3 extends over 15 amino acids. DNA of the CDR3: TGTGCCAGTAGTATAGTTTTGGGGGGGAATCAGCCCCAGCATTTT. Translating it yields CASSIVLGGNQPQHF. Using reference TRBV19 and TRBJ1-5 for the parts outside the CDR3, the full variable domain is DGGITQSPKYLFRKEGQNVTLSCEQNLNHDAMYWYRQDPGQGLRLIYYSQIVNDFQKGDIAEGYSVSREKKESFPLTVTSAQKNPTAFYLCASSIVLGGNQPQHFGDGTRLSIL.

The V gene is TRBV5-1, the J gene TRBJ2-2, with D possibly matching TRBD2 (6 bases). The CDR3 is 15 amino acids. V was shortened by 4 bases and J by 3 bases, with 13 bases between the two germline ends. Per the germline V gene, CDR1 is SGHRS and CDR2 is YFSETQ. The CDR3 DNA is TGCGCCAGCAGCGACCGGGACTCCTACACCGGGGAGCTGTTTTTT. Protein product: CASSDRDSYTGELFF.

The chain uses TRBV10-3 and TRBJ1-1; TRBD1 matches 7 bases. V lost 11 bases and J lost 1; bases outside the gene matches: 7. There are 13 residues in the CDR3. Germline lookup yields CDR1 ENHRY and CDR2 SYGVKD. The CDR3, as DNA: TGTGCCGGGCAGACAGGGTCGAACACTGAAGCTTTCTTT. Translating it yields CAGQTGSNTEAFF.

The chain joins TRBV19 to TRBJ2-5, with no clear D. Deletions cut 5 bases from V and 5 bases from J, with 12 bases between. The germline V gene encodes CDR1 LNHDA and CDR2 SQIVND (reference sequence). The CDR3 runs 13 residues. CDR3 coding DNA: TGTGCCAGTAGTCCGCACGGTAGGGAGACCCAGTACTTC. Protein: CASSPHGRETQYF.

The chain has TRBV27 and TRBJ1-5, with D possibly matching TRBD1 (6 bases). The CDR3 runs 13 residues. V gave up 4 bases and J gave up 5 bases, with 9 bases separating them. From germline, CDR1 is MNHEY and CDR2 SMNVEV (reference sequence). The CDR3 DNA reads as TGTGCCAGCAGTTCTCAGGGGTATCAGCCCCAGCATTTT. It encodes CASSSQGYQPQHF.

The rearrangement joins TRBV19 to TRBJ1-1, with D perhaps matching TRBD1 (5 bases). The CDR3 runs 15 residues. Germline V gene lookup returns CDR1 LNHDA and CDR2 SQIVND (reference sequence). Trimming shortened V by 7 bases and J by 3 bases, and 18 bases separated the two germline ends. This CDR3 reads CASNVDRDVDTEAFF. CDR3 DNA: TGTGCCAGTAACGTTGACCGGGACGTAGACACTGAAGCTTTCTTT.

This clone was detected once. This rearrangement joins TRBV29-1 to TRBJ1-3; TRBD1 agrees at 8 bases. Trimming removed 7 bases from V and 4 bases from J; junction bases left unmatched: 3. This CDR3 has 12 amino acids. Per the germline V gene, CDR1 is SQVTM and CDR2 is ANQGSEA. As DNA, the CDR3 is TGCAGCGGTCGGACAGGGGGAAACACCATATATTTT. Encoded protein: CSGRTGGNTIYF.

The chain uses TRBV29-1 and TRBJ1-4, with D possibly being TRBD1 (6 bases). This CDR3 region has 13 residues. V gave up 4 bases and J gave up 7 bases, with 13 bases separating them. CDR1 is SQVTM and CDR2 is ANQGSEA in the germline V gene. DNA for the CDR3: TGCAGCGTTGGGGGGGGCCAAGGTGAAAAACTGTTTTTT. As protein: CSVGGGQGEKLFF.